The table lists the clone carrying this TCR beta chain with many counts. The data derive from a study of T cells in Graves' hyperthyroidism and ophthalmopathy. Germline CDR1 SQVTM, CDR2 ANQGSEA. V lost 1 base and J 10 bases, leaving 17 bases between the germline ends. This CDR3 has 14 amino acids. RNA transcripts served as the template for amplifying TCR beta CDR3 regions. The HTBI primer set drove a first-round RT-PCR of the TCR CDR3. TCRdb re-derived calls from the multiplex PCR reads in MiXCR, one entry per CDR3 protein. Here the sample spans around 620,000 distinct CDR3 sequences, about 14% being singletons.

The sample consisted of blood. The source of this sequence is a woman aged 18-35 years with Graves' ophthalmopathy. V gene TRBV29-1 combines with J gene TRBJ2-1, with D perhaps TRBD1 (6 bases). The CDR3 region has the DNA TGCAGCGTTGAAGGTATGAGACAGGAGCTAGAGCAGTTCTTC. It is translated as CSVEGMRQELEQFF.